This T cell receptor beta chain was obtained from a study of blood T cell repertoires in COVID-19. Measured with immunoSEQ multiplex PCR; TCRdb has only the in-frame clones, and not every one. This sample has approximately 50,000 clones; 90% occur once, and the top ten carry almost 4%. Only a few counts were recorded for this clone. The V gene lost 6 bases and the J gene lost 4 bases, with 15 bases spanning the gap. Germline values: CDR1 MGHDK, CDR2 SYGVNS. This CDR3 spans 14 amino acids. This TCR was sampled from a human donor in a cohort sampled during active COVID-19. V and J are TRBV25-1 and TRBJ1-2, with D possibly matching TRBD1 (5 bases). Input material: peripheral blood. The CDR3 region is CASSVAQGLYGYTF. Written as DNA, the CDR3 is TGTGCCAGCAGCGTTGCCCAGGGACTCTATGGCTACACCTTC.